These 10 T cell receptor beta chains share one sample of origin, sequenced in a study of blood T cell repertoires in COVID-19. The table came from immunoSEQ multiplex PCR; TCRdb's copy has only in-frame clones and leaves some out. The table shows over 200,000 clones, with over 75% occurring only once. Sequencing was performed on peripheral blood. The receptor source for this set is a woman younger than 45 with acute or convalescent COVID-19.

V usage is TRBV29-1 and J usage is TRBJ1-2; D is perhaps TRBD1 (5 bases). The V gene lost 7 bases and the J gene lost 0 bases, with 12 bases spanning the gap. This CDR3 spans 13 amino acids. The germline V gene encodes CDR1 SQVTM and CDR2 ANQGSEA. The DNA for the CDR3 is TGCAGCGCACGAACAGGAGCTAACTATGGCTACACCTTC. Encoded protein: CSARTGANYGYTF. Full variable domain (remainder filled in from reference TRBV29-1 and TRBJ1-2): SAVISQKPSRDICQRGTSLTIQCQVDSQVTMMFWYRQQPGQSLTLIATANQGSEATYESGFVIDKFPISRPNLTFSTLTVSNMSPEDSSIYLCSARTGANYGYTFGSGTRLTVV.

The chain couples TRBV5-1 to TRBJ2-1, with a possible D match to TRBD1 (5 bases). Germline V lookup: CDR1 SGHRS, CDR2 YFSETQ. V lost 0 bases, J lost 6 bases, and 10 bases lay in between. The CDR3 contains 14 residues. CDR3 sequence reads: CASSLGGSTNEQFF. CDR3 nucleotides: TGCGCCAGCAGCTTGGGGGGCTCGACCAATGAGCAGTTCTTC.

The V and J genes are TRBV10-3 and TRBJ2-7; weak D call: TRBD2 (5 bases). V lost 5 bases, J lost 5 bases, and 16 bases lay in between. Germline V gene lookup returns CDR1 ENHRY and CDR2 SYGVKD. CDR3 length: 14 amino acids. The CDR3 region has the DNA TGTGCCATCAGTTGGGGAGAAGGTATCCACGAGCAGTACTTC. This translates into CAISWGEGIHEQYF.

The V gene is TRBV10-3, the J gene TRBJ1-1; D is ambiguous. The CDR3 is made up of 14 amino acids. Per germline, CDR1 ENHRY and CDR2 SYGVKD. Between the trimmed V and J ends, which lost 3 bases and 1 base, there was a span of 9 bases. The CDR3 bases are TGTGCCATCAGTGATGGAGCGGGGAACACTGAAGCTTTCTTT. This translates into CAISDGAGNTEAFF.

The chain recombines TRBV7-8 with TRBJ2-7, with 10 bases fitting TRBD1. The CDR3 sequence is 15 residues long. The germline gives CDR1 SGHVS, CDR2 FQNEAQ. V was pared by 5 bases and J by 3 bases, with 7 bases of the junction left unmatched. CDR3 residues: CASSGTGVSLYEQYF. The DNA of the CDR3 is TGTGCCAGCAGCGGGACAGGGGTTTCTCTCTACGAGCAGTACTTC.

The genes are TRBV6-5 and TRBJ2-7, with D possibly matching TRBD1 (6 bases). Between the trimmed V and J ends, which lost 6 bases and 2 bases, there was a span of 14 bases. There are 14 residues in the CDR3. In germline, CDR1 is MNHEY, CDR2 SVGAGI. As DNA, the CDR3 is TGTGCCAGCAGAAATTACAGGGTAACCTACGAGCAGTACTTC. Protein product: CASRNYRVTYEQYF.

The CDR3 loop reads CASSPSGTNTGELFF. The CDR3 bases are TGTGCCAGCAGCCCCAGCGGGACGAACACCGGGGAGCTGTTTTTT. The chain is built from TRBV7-9 and TRBJ2-2, with TRBD2 matching 7 bases. The CDR3 consists of 15 residues. With V trimmed by 5 bases and J by 0 bases, 3 bases remained unmatched. CDR1 and CDR2 (germline): SEHNR, FQNEAQ (reference sequence).

This clone has only one observation. This rearrangement joins TRBV19 to TRBJ1-3; possible D gene TRBD1, 6 bases. V lost 7 bases to trimming and J lost 8 bases, with 18 bases between them. The germline V gene has CDR1 LNHDA and CDR2 SQIVND (reference sequence). The CDR3 runs to 14 residues. The DNA for the CDR3 is TGTGCCAGTAATGAGCAGGGGAGATTCGACACCATATATTTT. Its translation: CASNEQGRFDTIYF. The whole variable domain, remainder taken from reference TRBV19 and TRBJ1-3, is DGGITQSPKYLFRKEGQNVTLSCEQNLNHDAMYWYRQDPGQGLRLIYYSQIVNDFQKGDIAEGYSVSREKKESFPLTVTSAQKNPTAFYLCASNEQGRFDTIYFGEGSWLTVV.

This sequence joins TRBV27 and TRBJ1-5; D is undetermined. Deletions cut 6 bases from V and 3 bases from J, with 18 bases between. This CDR3 is built from 16 residues. Germline values: CDR1 MNHEY, CDR2 SMNVEV (reference sequence). The CDR3 nucleotides read TGTGCCAGCAGCCGTAGTCAGGCGCTGTCCAATCAGCCCCAGCATTTT. Protein sequence: CASSRSQALSNQPQHF.

V is TRBV19 and J is TRBJ1-4; 7 bases agree with TRBD1. V lost 4 bases, J lost 3 bases, and 8 bases stayed unmatched. Germline loops: CDR1 LNHDA, CDR2 SQIVND (reference sequence). This CDR3 region has 16 residues. This chain's CDR3 is CASSTPRTGANEKLFF. The CDR3 DNA reads TGTGCCAGTAGTACCCCCAGGACAGGAGCTAATGAAAAACTGTTTTTT.